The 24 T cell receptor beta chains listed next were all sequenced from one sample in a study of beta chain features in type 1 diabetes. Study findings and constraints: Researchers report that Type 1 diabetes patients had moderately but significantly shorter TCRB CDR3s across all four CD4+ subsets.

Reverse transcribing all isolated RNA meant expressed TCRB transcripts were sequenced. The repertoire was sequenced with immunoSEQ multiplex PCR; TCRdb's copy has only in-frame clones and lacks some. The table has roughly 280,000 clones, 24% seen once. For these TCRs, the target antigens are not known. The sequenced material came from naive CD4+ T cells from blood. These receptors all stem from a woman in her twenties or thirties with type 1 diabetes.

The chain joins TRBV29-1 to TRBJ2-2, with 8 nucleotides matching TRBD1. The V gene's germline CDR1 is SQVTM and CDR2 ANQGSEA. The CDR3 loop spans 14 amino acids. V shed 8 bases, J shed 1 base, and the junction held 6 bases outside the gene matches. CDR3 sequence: CSISGQENTGELFF. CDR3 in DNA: TGCAGCATCTCGGGACAGGAGAACACCGGGGAGCTGTTTTTT.

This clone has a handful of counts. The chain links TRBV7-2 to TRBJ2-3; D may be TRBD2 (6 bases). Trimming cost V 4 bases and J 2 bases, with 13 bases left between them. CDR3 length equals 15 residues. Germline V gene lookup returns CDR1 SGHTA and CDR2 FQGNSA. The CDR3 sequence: CASSSTTSFTDTQYF. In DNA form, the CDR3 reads TGTGCCAGCAGCTCAACGACTAGTTTCACAGATACGCAGTATTTT.

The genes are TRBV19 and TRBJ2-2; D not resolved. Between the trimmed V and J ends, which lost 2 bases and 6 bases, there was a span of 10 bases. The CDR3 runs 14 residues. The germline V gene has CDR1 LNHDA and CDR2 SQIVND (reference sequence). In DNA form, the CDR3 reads TGTGCCAGTAGTATAAGGTCTGACTCCGGGGAGCTGTTTTTT. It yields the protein CASSIRSDSGELFF.

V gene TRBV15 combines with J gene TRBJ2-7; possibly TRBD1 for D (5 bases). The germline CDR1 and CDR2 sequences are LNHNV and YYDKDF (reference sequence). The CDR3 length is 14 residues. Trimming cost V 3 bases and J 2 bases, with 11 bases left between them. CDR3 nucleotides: TGTGCCACCAGCAGCCCGGACATCCCCTACGAGCAGTACTTC. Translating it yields CATSSPDIPYEQYF.

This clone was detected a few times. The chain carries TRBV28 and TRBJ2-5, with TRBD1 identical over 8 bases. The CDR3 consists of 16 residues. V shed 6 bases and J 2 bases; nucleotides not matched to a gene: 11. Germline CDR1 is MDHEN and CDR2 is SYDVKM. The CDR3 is CASSLDLRGLQETQYF. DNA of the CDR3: TGTGCCAGCAGCCTAGACCTCAGGGGGCTGCAAGAGACCCAGTACTTC.

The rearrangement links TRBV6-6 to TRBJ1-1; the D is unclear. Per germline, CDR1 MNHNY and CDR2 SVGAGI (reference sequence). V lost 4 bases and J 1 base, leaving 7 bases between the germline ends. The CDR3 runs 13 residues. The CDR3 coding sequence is TGTGCCAGCAGTTCGAGACAGAACACTGAAGCTTTCTTT. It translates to CASSSRQNTEAFF.

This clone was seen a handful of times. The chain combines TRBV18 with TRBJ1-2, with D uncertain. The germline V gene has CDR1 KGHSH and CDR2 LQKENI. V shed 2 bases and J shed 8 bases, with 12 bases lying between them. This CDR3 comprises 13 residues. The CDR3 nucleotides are TGTGCCAGCTCACCAAGGGAGGATGGCGGCTACACCTTC. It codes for CASSPREDGGYTF.

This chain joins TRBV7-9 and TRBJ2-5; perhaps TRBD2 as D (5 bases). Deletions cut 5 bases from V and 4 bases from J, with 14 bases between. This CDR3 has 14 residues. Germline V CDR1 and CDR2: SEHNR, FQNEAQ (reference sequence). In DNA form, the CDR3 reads TGTGCCAGCAGCCATAGCGATTCGCCAGAGACCCAGTACTTC. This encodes CASSHSDSPETQYF.

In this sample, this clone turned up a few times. CDR3 bases: TGTGCCAGCAGTCGCGACAGGGAGAACACTGAAGCTTTCTTT. Translation: CASSRDRENTEAFF. This chain uses TRBV6-6 with TRBJ1-1; 7 nucleotides line up with TRBD1. Unmatched junction bases numbered 4, after V lost 5 bases and J lost 1 base. The CDR3 consists of 14 residues. CDR1 is MNHNY and CDR2 is SVGAGI in the germline V gene (reference sequence).

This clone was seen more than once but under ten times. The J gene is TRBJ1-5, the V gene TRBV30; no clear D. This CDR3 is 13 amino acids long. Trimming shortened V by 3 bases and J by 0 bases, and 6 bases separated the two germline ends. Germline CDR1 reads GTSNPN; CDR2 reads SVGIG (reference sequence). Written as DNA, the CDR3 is TGTGCCTGGAGCTTCCGTAGCAATCAGCCCCAGCATTTT. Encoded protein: CAWSFRSNQPQHF.

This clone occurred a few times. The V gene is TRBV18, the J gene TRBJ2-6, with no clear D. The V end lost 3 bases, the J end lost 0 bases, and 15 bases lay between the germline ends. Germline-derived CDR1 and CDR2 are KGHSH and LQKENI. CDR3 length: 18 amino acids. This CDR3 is CASSPYETHFSGANVLTF. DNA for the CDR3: TGTGCCAGCTCACCCTATGAGACACACTTCTCTGGGGCCAACGTCCTGACTTTC.

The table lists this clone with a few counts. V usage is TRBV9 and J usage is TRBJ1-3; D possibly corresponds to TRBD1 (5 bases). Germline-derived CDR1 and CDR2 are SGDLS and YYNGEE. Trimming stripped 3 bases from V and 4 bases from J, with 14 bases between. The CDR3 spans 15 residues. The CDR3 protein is CASSASPGSGNTIYF. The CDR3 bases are TGTGCCAGCAGCGCCAGTCCAGGGTCGGGAAACACCATATATTTT.

The CDR3 spells CASMTSGFGGEQFF. CDR3 in DNA: TGTGCCAGCATGACTAGCGGGTTTGGTGGTGAGCAGTTCTTC. The chain employs TRBV6-6 and TRBJ2-1; 10 bases map to TRBD2. From germline, CDR1 is MNHNY and CDR2 SVGAGI (reference sequence). V was clipped by 7 bases and J by 9 bases; unmatched bases: 9. The CDR3 is made up of 14 amino acids.

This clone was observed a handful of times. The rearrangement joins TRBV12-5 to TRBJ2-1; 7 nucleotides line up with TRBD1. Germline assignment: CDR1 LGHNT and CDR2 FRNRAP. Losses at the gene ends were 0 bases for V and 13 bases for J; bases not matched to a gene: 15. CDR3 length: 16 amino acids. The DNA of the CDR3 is TGTGCTAGTGGTTTGGTGGGGACAGCCACCCTGATGGGACAGTTCTTC. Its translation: CASGLVGTATLMGQFF.

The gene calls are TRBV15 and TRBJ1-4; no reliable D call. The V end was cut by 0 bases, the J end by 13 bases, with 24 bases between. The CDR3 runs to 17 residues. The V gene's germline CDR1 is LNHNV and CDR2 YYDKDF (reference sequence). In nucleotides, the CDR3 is TGTGCCACCAGCAGAGATACCACTCAAAATTGGCAGGCTGGACTGTTTTTT. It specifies CATSRDTTQNWQAGLFF.

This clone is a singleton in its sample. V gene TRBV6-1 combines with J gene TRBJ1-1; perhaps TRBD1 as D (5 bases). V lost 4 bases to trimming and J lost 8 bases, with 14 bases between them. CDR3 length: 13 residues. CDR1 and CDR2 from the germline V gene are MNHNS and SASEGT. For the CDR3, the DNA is TGTGCCAGCAGTGGGACGACTGGGGGGGAAGCTTTCTTT. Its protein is CASSGTTGGEAFF.

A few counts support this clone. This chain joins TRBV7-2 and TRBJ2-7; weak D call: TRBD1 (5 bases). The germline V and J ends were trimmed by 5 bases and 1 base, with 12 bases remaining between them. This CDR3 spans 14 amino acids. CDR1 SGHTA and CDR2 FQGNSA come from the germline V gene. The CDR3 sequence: CASSPTTESYEQYF. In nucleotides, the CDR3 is TGTGCCAGCAGCCCTACGACAGAGTCCTACGAGCAGTACTTC.

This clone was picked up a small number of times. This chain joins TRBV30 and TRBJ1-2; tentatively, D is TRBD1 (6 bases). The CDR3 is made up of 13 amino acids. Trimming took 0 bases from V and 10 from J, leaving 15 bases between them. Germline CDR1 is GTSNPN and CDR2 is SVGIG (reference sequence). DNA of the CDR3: TGTGCCTGGAGTGTATCCCCACGGGGGGCCTACACCTTC. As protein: CAWSVSPRGAYTF.

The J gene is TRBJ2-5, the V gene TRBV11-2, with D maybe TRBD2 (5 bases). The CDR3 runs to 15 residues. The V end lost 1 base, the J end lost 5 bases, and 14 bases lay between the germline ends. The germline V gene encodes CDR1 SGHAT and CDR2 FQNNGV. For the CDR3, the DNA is TGTGCCAGCAGCTTAGTAGGGAGCGACAAGGAGACCCAGTACTTC. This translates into CASSLVGSDKETQYF.

For the CDR3, the DNA is TGTGCCAGCAGCGCTAGACAGGGAAAGGGCACAGATACGCAGTATTTT. Its translation: CASSARQGKGTDTQYF. The gene calls are TRBV7-3 and TRBJ2-3; 7 bases fit TRBD1. This CDR3 is built from 16 residues. V lost 5 bases to trimming and J lost 1 base; unmatched junction nucleotides: 9. Germline V gene data show CDR1 as SGHTA and CDR2 as FQGTGA.

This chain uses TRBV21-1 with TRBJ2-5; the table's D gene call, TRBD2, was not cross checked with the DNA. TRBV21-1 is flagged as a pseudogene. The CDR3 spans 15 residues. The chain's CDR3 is CASSSPGSFQETQYF. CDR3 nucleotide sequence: TGTGCCAGCAGCTCGCCGGGGTCGTTCCAAGAGACCCAGTACTTC.

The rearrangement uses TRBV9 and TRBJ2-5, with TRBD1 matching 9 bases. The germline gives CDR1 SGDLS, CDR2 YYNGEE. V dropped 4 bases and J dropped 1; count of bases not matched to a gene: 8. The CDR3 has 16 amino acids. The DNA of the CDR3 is TGTGCCAGCAGCTCTAGTCTACAGGGGGCCCAAGAGACCCAGTACTTC. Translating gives CASSSSLQGAQETQYF.

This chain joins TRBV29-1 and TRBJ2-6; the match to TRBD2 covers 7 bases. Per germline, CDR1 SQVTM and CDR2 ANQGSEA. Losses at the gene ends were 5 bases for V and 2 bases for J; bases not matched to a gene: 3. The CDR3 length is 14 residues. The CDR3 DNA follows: TGCAGCGTTAGGGAGGGCCCTGGGGCCAACGTCCTGACTTTC. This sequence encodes CSVREGPGANVLTF.

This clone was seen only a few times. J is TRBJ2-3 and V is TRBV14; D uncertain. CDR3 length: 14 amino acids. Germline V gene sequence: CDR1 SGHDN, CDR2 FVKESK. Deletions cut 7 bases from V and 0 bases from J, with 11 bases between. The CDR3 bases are TGTGCCAGCACTAGAAGGTTCAGCACAGATACGCAGTATTTT. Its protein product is CASTRRFSTDTQYF.